The TCR beta chain described here comes from a study of long-term antiretroviral therapy in people with HIV. Findings and caveats of the study: Although diversity increased after ART, it remained lower than in transplant donor controls.

Germline CDR1 KGHSH, CDR2 LQKENI. The CDR3 has 12 amino acids. V gave up 5 bases and J gave up 5 bases, with 4 bases separating them. The table lists this clone with a count of one. The antigen is unknown. Run at survey level, the immunoSEQ assay was version v3.0. TCRdb's copy holds only in-frame clones and misses some; the assay was immunoSEQ multiplex PCR. This sample has roughly 24,000 clones, with 85% to 90% found just once. This clonotype was sampled from a man between 35 and 55 years old with HIV. V is TRBV18 and J is TRBJ1-6; D gene uncertain. The sequenced sample was unsorted PBMCs, obtained 4.7 to 5 years after starting antiretroviral therapy. The CDR3 coding sequence is TGTGCCAGCTCATCCAATAATTCACCCCTCCACTTT. Translating gives CASSSNNSPLHF.